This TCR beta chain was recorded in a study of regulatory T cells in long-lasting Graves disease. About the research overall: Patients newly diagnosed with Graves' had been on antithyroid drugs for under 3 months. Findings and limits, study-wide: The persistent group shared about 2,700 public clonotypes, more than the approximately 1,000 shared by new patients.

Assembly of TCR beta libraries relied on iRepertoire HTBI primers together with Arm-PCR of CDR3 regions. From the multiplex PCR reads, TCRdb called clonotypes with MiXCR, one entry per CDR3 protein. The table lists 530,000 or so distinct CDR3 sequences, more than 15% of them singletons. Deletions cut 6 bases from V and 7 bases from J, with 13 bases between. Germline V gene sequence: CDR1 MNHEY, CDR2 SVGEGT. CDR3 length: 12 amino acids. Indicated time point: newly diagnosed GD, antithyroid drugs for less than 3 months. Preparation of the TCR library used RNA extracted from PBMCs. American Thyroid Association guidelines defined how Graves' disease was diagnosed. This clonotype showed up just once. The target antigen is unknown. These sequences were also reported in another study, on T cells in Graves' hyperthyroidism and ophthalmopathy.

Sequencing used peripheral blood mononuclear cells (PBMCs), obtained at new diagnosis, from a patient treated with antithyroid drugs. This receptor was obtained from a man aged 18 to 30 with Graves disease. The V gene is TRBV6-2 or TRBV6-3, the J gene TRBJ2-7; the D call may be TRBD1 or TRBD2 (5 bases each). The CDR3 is CASRGVGREQYF. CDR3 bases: TGTGCCAGCAGGGGGGTGGGGCGGGAGCAGTACTTC.